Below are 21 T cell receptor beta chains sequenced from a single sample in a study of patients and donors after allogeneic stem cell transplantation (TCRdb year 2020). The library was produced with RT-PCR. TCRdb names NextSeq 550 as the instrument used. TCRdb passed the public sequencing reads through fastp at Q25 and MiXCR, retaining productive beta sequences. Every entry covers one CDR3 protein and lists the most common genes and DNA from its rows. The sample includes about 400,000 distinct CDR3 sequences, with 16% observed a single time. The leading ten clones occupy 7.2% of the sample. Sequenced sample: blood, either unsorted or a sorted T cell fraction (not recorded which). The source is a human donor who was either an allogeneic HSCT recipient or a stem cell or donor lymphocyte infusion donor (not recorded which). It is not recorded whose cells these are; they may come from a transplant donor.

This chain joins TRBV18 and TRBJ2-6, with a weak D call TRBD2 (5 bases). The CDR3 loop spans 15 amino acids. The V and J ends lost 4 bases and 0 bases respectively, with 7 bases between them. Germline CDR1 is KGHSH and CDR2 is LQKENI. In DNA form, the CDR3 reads TGTGCCAGCTCACAGGAGGCCTCTGGGGCCAACGTCCTGACTTTC. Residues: CASSQEASGANVLTF.

CDR3 sequence: CASSLGDSYGTQYF. DNA for the CDR3: TGTGCCAGCAGCTTAGGGGACAGCTACGGGACCCAGTACTTC. The chain has TRBV11-2 and TRBJ2-5; 7 positions match TRBD1. The V and J ends lost 1 base and 7 bases, in that order; junction bases with no gene match: 6. The V gene's germline CDR1 is SGHAT and CDR2 FQNNGV. The CDR3 length is 14 residues. Complete variable domain (other parts from reference TRBV11-2 and TRBJ2-5): EAGVAQSPRYKIIEKRQSVAFWCNPISGHATLYWYQQILGQGPKLLIQFQNNGVVDDSQLPKDRFSAERLKGVDSTLKIQPAKLEDSAVYLCASSLGDSYGTQYFGPGTRLLVL.

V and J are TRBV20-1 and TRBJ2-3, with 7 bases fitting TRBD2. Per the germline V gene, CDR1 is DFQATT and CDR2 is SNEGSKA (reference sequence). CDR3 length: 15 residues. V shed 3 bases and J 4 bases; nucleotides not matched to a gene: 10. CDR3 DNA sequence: TGCAGTGCTAGGCCCAGACGGGGGGAAGCAGATACGCAGTATTTT. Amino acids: CSARPRRGEADTQYF.

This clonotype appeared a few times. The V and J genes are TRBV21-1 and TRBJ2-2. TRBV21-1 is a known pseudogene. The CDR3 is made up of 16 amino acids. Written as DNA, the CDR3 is TGTGCCAGCAGCAAGTTCGGTGGTGACTTCACCGGGGAGCTGTTTTTT. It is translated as CASSKFGGDFTGELFF.

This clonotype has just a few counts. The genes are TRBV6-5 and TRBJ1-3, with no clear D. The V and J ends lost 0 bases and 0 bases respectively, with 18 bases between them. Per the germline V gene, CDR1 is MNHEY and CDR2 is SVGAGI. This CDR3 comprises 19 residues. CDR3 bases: TGTGCCAGCAGTTACTCGTTAAGGCGAGGGCAGGACTCTGGAAACACCATATATTTT. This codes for CASSYSLRRGQDSGNTIYF.

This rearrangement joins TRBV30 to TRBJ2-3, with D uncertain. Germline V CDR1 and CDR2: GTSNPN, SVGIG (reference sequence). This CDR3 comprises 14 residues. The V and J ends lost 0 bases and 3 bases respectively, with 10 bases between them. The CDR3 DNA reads TGTGCCTGGAGTGTAAGCGTGAAAACAGATACGCAGTATTTT. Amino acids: CAWSVSVKTDTQYF.

The CDR3 protein is CASSFRRTLTDTQYF. As DNA, the CDR3 is TGTGCCAGCAGTTTCAGACGGACCCTCACAGATACGCAGTATTTT. This rearrangement joins TRBV12-3 or TRBV12-4 to TRBJ2-3, with D unclear. Trimming removed 3 bases at V and 2 bases at J, with 12 bases between. The CDR3 is 15 amino acids.

DNA of the CDR3: TGTGCCAGCAGCTTCAAAACTAGCGGGAGAGGCACAGATACGCAGTATTTT. This encodes CASSFKTSGRGTDTQYF. The J gene is TRBJ2-3, the V gene TRBV7-9, with TRBD2 matching 11 bases. The CDR3 has 17 amino acids. CDR1 and CDR2 from the germline V gene are SEHNR and FQNEAQ (reference sequence). The V segment lost 3 bases and the J segment 1 base; nucleotides outside the gene matches: 6.

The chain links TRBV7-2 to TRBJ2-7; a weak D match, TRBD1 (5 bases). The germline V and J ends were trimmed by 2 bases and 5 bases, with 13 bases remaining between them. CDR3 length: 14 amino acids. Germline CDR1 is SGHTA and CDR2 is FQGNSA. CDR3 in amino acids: CASSLFQGRNEQYF. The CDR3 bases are TGTGCCAGCAGCTTATTTCAGGGTCGGAACGAGCAGTACTTC. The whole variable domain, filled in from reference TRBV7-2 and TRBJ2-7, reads GAGVSQSPSNKVTEKGKDVELRCDPISGHTALYWYRQSLGQGLEFLIYFQGNSAPDKSGLPSDRFSAERTGGSVSTLTIQRTQQEDSAVYLCASSLFQGRNEQYFGPGTRLTVT.

The CDR3 sequence is CASSGTVGKEQYF. In DNA, the CDR3 is TGTGCCAGCTCCGGGACAGTCGGCAAGGAGCAGTACTTC. The chain joins TRBV12-3 or TRBV12-4 to TRBJ2-7; 7 bases match TRBD1. CDR3 length equals 13 residues. V was pared by 8 bases and J by 7 bases, with 11 bases of the junction left unmatched.

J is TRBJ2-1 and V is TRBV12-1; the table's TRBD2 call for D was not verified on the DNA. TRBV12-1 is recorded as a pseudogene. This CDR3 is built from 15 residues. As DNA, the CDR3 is TGTGCCAGCAGCTTCTTCCGGCGGAGGGAAAGTGAGCAGTTCTTC. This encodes CASSFFRRRESEQFF.

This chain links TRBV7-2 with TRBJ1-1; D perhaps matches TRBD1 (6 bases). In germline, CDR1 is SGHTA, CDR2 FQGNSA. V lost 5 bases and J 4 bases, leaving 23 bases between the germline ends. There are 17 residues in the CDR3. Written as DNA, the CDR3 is TGTGCCAGCAGCGCTCATCGGCAGGGGAGGATAGGCACTGAAGCTTTCTTT. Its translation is CASSAHRQGRIGTEAFF.

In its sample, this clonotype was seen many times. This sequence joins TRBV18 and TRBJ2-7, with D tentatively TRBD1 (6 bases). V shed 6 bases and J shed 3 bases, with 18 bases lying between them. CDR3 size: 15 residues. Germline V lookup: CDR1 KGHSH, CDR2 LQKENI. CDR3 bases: TGTGCCAGCTCGCCCATACCCGGGACAAGCTACGAGCAGTACTTC. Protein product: CASSPIPGTSYEQYF.

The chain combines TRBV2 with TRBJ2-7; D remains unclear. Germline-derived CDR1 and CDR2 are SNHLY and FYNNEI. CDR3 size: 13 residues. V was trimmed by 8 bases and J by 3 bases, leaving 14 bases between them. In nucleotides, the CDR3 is TGTGCCAGCGTTTCGACTCGATTCTACGAGCAGTACTTC. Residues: CASVSTRFYEQYF.

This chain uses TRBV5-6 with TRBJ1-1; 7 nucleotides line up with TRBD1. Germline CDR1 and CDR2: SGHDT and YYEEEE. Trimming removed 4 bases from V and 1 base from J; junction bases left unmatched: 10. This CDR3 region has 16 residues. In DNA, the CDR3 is TGTGCCAGCAGCCGGGGACAGCGGAATCGGAACACTGAAGCTTTCTTT. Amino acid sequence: CASSRGQRNRNTEAFF.

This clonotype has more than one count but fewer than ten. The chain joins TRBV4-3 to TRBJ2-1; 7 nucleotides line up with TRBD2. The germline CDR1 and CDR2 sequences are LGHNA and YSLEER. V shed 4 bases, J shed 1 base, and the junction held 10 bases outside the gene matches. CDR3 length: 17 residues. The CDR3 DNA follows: TGCGCCAGCAGCCTGTTTCGACTAGCTTCGTCCTACAATGAGCAGTTCTTC. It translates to CASSLFRLASSYNEQFF.

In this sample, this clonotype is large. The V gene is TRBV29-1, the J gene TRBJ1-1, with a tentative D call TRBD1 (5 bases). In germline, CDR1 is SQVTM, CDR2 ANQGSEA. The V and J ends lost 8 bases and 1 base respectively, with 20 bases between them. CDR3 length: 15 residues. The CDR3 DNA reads TGCAGCCCTAAAGGGACGGCGGAGGGGAACACTGAAGCTTTCTTT. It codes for CSPKGTAEGNTEAFF.

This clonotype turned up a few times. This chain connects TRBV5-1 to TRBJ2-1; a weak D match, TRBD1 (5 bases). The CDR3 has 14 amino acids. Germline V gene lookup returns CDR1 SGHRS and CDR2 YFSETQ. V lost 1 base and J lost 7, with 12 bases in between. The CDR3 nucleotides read TGCGCCAGCAGCTTGAGGCAGGGTTGGAATGAGCAGTTCTTC. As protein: CASSLRQGWNEQFF.

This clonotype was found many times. CDR3 residues: CASGSRAGGIREQYF. In DNA, the CDR3 is TGTGCCAGCGGATCTAGGGCGGGGGGGATTCGCGAGCAGTACTTC. The chain carries TRBV10-3 and TRBJ2-7, with TRBD2 matching over 9 bases. The V and J ends lost 10 bases and 6 bases, in that order; junction bases with no gene match: 16. The CDR3 has 15 amino acids. From germline, CDR1 is ENHRY and CDR2 SYGVKD.

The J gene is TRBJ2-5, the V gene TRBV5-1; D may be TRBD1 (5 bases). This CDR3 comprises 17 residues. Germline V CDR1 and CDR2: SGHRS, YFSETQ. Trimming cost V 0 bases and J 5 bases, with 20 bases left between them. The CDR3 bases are TGCGCCAGCAGCTTGGAAAACAGCCAGGGAATCTTCGAGACCCAGTACTTC. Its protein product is CASSLENSQGIFETQYF.

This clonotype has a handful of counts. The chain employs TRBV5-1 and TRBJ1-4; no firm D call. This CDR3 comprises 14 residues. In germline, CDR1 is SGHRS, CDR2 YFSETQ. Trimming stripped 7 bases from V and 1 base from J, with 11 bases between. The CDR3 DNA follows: TGCGCCAGCCGCCGGGGTGAAACTAATGAAAAACTGTTTTTT. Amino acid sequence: CASRRGETNEKLFF. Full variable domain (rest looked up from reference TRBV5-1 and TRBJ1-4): KAGVTQTPRYLIKTRGQQVTLSCSPISGHRSVSWYQQTPGQGLQFLFEYFSETQRNKGNFPGRFSGRQFSNSRSEMNVSTLELGDSALYLCASRRGETNEKLFFGSGTQLSVL.